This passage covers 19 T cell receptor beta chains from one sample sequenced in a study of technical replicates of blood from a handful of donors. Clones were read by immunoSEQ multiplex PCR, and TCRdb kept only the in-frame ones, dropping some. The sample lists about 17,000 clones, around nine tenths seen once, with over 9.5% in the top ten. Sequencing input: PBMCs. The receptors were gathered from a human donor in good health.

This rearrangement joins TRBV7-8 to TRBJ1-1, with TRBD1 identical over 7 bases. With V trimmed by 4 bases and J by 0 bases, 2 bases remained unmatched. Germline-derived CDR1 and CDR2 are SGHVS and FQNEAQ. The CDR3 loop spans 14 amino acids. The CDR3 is CASSYDRVNTEAFF. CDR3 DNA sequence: TGTGCCAGCAGCTATGACAGGGTGAACACTGAAGCTTTCTTT.

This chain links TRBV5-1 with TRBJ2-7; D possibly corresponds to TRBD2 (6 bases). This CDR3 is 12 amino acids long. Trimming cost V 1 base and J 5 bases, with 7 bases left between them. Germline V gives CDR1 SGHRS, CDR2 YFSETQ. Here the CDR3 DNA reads TGCGCCAGCAGCTTGCCTAGCGACGAGCAGTACTTC. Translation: CASSLPSDEQYF.

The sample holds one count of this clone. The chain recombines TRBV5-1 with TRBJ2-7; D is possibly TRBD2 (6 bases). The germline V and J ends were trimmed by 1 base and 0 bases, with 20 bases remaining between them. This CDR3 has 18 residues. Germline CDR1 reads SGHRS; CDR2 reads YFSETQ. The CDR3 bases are TGCGCCAGCAGCTTGACTGTCCCCCCCAGCGGGTACTCCTACGAGCAGTACTTC. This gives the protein CASSLTVPPSGYSYEQYF.

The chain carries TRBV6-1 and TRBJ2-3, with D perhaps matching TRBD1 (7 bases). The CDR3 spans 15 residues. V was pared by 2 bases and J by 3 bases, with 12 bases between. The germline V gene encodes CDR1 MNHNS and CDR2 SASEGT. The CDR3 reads CASSEIQGGTDTQYF. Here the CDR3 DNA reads TGTGCCAGCAGTGAAATCCAGGGGGGTACAGATACGCAGTATTTT.

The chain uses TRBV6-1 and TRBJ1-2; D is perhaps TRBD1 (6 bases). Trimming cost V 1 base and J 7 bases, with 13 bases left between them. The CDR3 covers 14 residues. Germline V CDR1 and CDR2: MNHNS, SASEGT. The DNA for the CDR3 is TGTGCCAGCAGTGAAGGCGGGGGCTGGTCTGGCTACACCTTC. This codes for CASSEGGGWSGYTF.

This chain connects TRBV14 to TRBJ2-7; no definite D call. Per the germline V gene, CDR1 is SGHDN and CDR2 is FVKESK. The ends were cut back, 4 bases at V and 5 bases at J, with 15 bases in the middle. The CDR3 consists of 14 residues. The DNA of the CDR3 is TGTGCCAGCAGCCTGTTCGTCACCACGGACGAGCAGTACTTC. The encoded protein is CASSLFVTTDEQYF.

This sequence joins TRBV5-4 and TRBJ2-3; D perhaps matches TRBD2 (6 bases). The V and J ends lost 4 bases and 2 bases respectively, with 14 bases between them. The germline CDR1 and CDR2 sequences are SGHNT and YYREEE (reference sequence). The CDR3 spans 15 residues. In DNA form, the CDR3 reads TGTGCCAGCAGCGAGGACTACCTACCCACAGATACGCAGTATTTT. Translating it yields CASSEDYLPTDTQYF. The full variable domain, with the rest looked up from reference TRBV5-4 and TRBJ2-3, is ETGVTQSPTHLIKTRGQQVTLRCSSQSGHNTVSWYQQALGQGPQFIFQYYREEENGRGNFPPRFSGLQFPNYSSELNVNALELDDSALYLCASSEDYLPTDTQYFGPGTRLTVL.

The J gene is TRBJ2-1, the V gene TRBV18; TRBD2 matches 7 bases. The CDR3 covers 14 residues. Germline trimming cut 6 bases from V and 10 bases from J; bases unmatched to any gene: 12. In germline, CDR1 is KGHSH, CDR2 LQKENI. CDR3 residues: CASSASSGRREQFF. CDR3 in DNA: TGTGCCAGCTCGGCGTCTAGCGGCCGGCGGGAGCAGTTCTTC.

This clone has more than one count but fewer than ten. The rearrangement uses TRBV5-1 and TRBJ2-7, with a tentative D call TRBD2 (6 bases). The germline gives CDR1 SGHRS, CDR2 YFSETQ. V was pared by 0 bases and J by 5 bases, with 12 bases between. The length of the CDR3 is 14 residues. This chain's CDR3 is CASSLGDGSDEQYF. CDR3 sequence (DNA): TGCGCCAGCAGCTTGGGGGACGGGAGCGACGAGCAGTACTTC.

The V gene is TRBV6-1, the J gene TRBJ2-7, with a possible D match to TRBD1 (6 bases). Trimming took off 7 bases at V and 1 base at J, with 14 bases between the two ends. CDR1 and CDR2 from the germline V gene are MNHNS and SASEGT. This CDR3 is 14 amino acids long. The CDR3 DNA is TGTGCCAGCAAGGTGGGGCAGGGGTCCTACGAGCAGTACTTC. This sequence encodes CASKVGQGSYEQYF.

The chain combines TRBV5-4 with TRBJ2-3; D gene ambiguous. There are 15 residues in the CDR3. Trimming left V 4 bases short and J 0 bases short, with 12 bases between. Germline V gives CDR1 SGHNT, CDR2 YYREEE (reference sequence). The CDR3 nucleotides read TGTGCCAGCAGCCCCCGACGCGGTAGCACAGATACGCAGTATTTT. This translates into CASSPRRGSTDTQYF. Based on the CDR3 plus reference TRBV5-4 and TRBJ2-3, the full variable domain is ETGVTQSPTHLIKTRGQQVTLRCSSQSGHNTVSWYQQALGQGPQFIFQYYREEENGRGNFPPRFSGLQFPNYSSELNVNALELDDSALYLCASSPRRGSTDTQYFGPGTRLTVL.

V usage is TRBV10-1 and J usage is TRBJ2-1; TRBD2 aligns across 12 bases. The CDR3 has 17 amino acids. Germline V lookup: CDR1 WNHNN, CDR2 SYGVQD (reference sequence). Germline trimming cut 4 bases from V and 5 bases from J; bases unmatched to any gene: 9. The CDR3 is CASSGPLAGGYNNEQFF. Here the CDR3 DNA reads TGCGCCAGCAGTGGCCCACTAGCGGGAGGCTATAACAATGAGCAGTTCTTC.

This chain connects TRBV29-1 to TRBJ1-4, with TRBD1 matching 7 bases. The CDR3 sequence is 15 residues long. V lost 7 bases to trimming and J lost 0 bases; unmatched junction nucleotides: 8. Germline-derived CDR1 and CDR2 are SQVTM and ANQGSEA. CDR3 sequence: CSAKGAPATNEKLFF. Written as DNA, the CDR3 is TGCAGCGCCAAGGGGGCTCCGGCAACTAATGAAAAACTGTTTTTT. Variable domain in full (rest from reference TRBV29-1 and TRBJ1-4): SAVISQKPSRDICQRGTSLTIQCQVDSQVTMMFWYRQQPGQSLTLIATANQGSEATYESGFVIDKFPISRPNLTFSTLTVSNMSPEDSSIYLCSAKGAPATNEKLFFGSGTQLSVL.

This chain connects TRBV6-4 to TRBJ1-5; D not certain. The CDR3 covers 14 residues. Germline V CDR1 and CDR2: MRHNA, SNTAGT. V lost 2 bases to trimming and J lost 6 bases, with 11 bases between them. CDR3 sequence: CASSDEVLGQPQHF. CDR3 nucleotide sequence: TGTGCCAGCAGTGACGAGGTGTTAGGTCAGCCCCAGCATTTT.

The CDR3 region has the DNA TGCGCCAGCAGCTTGGCCATGGGCAGGGCCAGCACAGATACGCAGTATTTT. It encodes CASSLAMGRASTDTQYF. The chain employs TRBV5-1 and TRBJ2-3; D is perhaps TRBD1 (5 bases). V lost 0 bases, J lost 0 bases, and 14 bases lay in between. The CDR3 contains 17 residues. Germline values: CDR1 SGHRS, CDR2 YFSETQ.

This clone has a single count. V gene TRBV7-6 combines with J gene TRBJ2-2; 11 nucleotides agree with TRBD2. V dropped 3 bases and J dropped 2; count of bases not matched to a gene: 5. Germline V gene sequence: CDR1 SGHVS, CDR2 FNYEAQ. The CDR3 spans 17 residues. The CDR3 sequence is CASSFALAGGNTGELFF. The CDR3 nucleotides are TGTGCCAGCAGCTTCGCCCTAGCGGGAGGCAACACCGGGGAGCTGTTTTTT.

The CDR3 loop is CASSLQENTEAFF. In nucleotides, the CDR3 is TGTGCCAGCAGCTTGCAGGAGAACACTGAAGCTTTCTTT. The chain is built from TRBV5-4 and TRBJ1-1; D is uncertain. The ends were cut back, 1 base at V and 1 base at J, with 5 bases in the middle. The CDR3 is 13 residues long. Germline CDR1 and CDR2: SGHNT and YYREEE (reference sequence).

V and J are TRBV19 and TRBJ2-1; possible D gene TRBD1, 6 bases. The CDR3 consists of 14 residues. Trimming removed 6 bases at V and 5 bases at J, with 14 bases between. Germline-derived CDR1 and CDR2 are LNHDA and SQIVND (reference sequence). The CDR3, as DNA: TGTGCCAGTAGAACCGGGACACGCAACAATGAGCAGTTCTTC. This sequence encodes CASRTGTRNNEQFF.

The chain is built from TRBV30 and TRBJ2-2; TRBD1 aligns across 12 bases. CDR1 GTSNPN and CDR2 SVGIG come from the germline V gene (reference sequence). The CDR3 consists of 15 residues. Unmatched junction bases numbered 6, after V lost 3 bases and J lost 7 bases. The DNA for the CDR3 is TGTGCCTGGAGCCCGGGACAGGGGGCCGGCGGGGAGCTGTTTTTT. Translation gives CAWSPGQGAGGELFF.